The 2 T cell receptor beta chains given below trace back to one sample, sequenced in a study of blood T cell repertoires in COVID-19. Assay used: immunoSEQ multiplex PCR; TCRdb lists only in-frame clones, some missing. The table shows some 200,000 clones, with under 90% occurring only once. Sequencing was done on a sample of peripheral blood. These receptor sequences come from a woman older than 75 with COVID-19, enrolled during active disease.

The chain recombines TRBV28 with TRBJ1-2; 11 bases agree with TRBD1. The germline V gene encodes CDR1 MDHEN and CDR2 SYDVKM. The V and J ends lost 7 bases and 10 bases, in that order; junction bases with no gene match: 5. CDR3 length equals 12 residues. CDR3 bases: TGTGCCAGCACAGGGACAGGGGGGGTCTACACCTTC. It codes for CASTGTGGVYTF.

The chain combines TRBV5-6 with TRBJ1-4, with 7 bases that match TRBD1. This CDR3 comprises 16 residues. Germline loops: CDR1 SGHDT, CDR2 YYEEEE. With V trimmed by 4 bases and J by 6 bases, 12 bases remained unmatched. CDR3 sequence: CASSMTGFRLDEKLFF. CDR3 sequence (DNA): TGTGCCAGCAGCATGACAGGGTTCAGGTTGGATGAAAAACTGTTTTTT.